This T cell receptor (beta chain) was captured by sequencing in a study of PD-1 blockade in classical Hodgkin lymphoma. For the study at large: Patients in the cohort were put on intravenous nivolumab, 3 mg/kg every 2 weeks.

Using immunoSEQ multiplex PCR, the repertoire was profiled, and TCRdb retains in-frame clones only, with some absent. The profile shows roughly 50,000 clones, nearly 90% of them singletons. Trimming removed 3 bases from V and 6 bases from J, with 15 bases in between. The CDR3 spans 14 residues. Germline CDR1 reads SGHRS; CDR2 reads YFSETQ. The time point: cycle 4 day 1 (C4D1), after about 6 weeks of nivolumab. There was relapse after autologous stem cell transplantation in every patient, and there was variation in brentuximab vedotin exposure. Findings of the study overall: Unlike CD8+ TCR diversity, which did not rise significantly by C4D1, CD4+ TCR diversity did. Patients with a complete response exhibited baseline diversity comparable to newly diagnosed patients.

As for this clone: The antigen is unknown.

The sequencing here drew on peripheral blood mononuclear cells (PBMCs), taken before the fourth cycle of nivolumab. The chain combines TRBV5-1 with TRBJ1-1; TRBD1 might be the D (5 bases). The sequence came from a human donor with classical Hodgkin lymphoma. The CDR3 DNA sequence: TGCGCCAGCAGCTCTACTCAAAAAGGGGCTGAAGCTTTCTTT. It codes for CASSSTQKGAEAFF.